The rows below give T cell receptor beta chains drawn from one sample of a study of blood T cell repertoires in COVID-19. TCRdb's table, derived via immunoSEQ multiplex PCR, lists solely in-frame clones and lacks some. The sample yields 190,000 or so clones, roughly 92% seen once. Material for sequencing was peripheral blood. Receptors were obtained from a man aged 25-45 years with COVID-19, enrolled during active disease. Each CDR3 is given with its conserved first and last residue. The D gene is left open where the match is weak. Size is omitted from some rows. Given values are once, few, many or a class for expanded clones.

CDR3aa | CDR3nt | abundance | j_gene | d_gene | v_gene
CASSLFGGPKETQYF | TGTGCCAGCAGCTTATTCGGGGGACCGAAAGAGACCCAGTACTTC | NA | TRBJ2-5 | NA | TRBV9
CASSADDWSSYNSPLHF | TGTGCCAGCAGCGCCGACGACTGGAGCTCCTATAATTCACCCCTCCACTTT | NA | TRBJ1-6 | NA | TRBV7-9
CASSSQVKTREQYF | TGTGCCAGCAGCTCCCAGGTTAAGACGCGCGAGCAGTACTTC | once | TRBJ2-7 | NA | TRBV7-9
CASSVGSGSTGELFF | TGTGCCAGCAGCGTAGGGAGCGGGAGCACCGGGGAGCTGTTTTTT | NA | TRBJ2-2 | TRBD2 | TRBV9
CASSEEAGNIQYF | TGTGCCAGCAGTGAAGAGGCGGGAAACATTCAGTACTTC | NA | TRBJ2-4 | NA | TRBV6-1
CASSPLRGSSGNTIYF | TGTGCCAGCAGCCCACTCAGGGGTAGCTCTGGAAACACCATATATTTT | NA | TRBJ1-3 | NA | TRBV27
CSVGDIGAYGYTF | TGCAGCGTCGGGGACATTGGAGCCTATGGCTACACCTTC | once | TRBJ1-2 | NA | TRBV29-1
CATRESSNQPQHF | TGTGCCACCCGCGAGAGCAGCAATCAGCCCCAGCATTTT | NA | TRBJ1-5 | NA | TRBV28
CASSGGARDEQFF | TGTGCCAGTAGCGGGGGGGCTAGGGATGAGCAGTTCTTC | NA | TRBJ2-1 | TRBD2 | TRBV19
CASSRTGSDTEAFF | TGTGCCAGCAGTCGGACAGGGTCGGACACTGAAGCTTTCTTT | NA | TRBJ1-1 | TRBD1 | TRBV28
CASSSDWGNQPQHF | TGTGCCAGCAGCTCGGACTGGGGCAATCAGCCCCAGCATTTT | NA | TRBJ1-5 | NA | TRBV9
CASRDRENSPLHF | TGTGCCAGTAGGGACAGGGAAAATTCACCCCTCCACTTT | NA | TRBJ1-6 | TRBD1 | TRBV6-5
CASSQRQGATPDGYTF | TGTGCCAGCAGCCAGCGACAGGGGGCGACCCCTGATGGCTACACCTTC | NA | TRBJ1-2 | TRBD1 | TRBV3-1/TRBV3-2
CASTAGQAVNYGYTF | TGTGCCAGCACTGCGGGACAGGCGGTTAACTATGGCTACACCTTC | NA | TRBJ1-2 | TRBD1 | TRBV6-5
CASTLGWDSRYNEQFF | TGTGCCAGTACCTTGGGCTGGGACAGCCGATACAATGAGCAGTTCTTC | NA | TRBJ2-1 | TRBD1 | TRBV19
CASQTGNGYTF | TGTGCCAGCCAAACCGGGAATGGCTACACCTTC | NA | TRBJ1-2 | NA | TRBV19
CASSLPGSRPEAFF | TGCGCCAGCAGCTTGCCGGGAAGTAGGCCGGAAGCTTTCTTT | NA | TRBJ1-1 | NA | TRBV5-1
CASSAGQNTGELFF | TGTGCCAGCAGCGCGGGACAGAACACCGGGGAGCTGTTTTTT | NA | TRBJ2-2 | NA | TRBV9
CASSQESMAGPSPLHF | TGTGCCAGCAGCCAAGAATCGATGGCGGGGCCCTCACCCCTCCACTTT | NA | TRBJ1-6 | NA | TRBV4-2
CASSDGTRGNYGYTF | TGTGCCAGCAGCGACGGGACAAGGGGGAACTATGGCTACACCTTC | NA | TRBJ1-2 | NA | TRBV11-2
CASSLGGRGELFF | TGTGCCAGCAGCTTAGGGGGCCGTGGGGAGCTGTTTTTT | NA | TRBJ2-2 | NA | TRBV11-2
CASSFGQYSYEQYF | TGCGCCAGCAGCTTTGGACAGTATTCCTACGAGCAGTACTTC | NA | TRBJ2-7 | NA | TRBV5-1
CASSAGHGDAYEQYF | TGTGCCAGCAGCGCCGGACACGGCGACGCCTACGAGCAGTACTTC | few | TRBJ2-7 | NA | TRBV9
CASSTGRGASTEAFF | TGTGCCAGTAGTACCGGGCGGGGGGCGAGCACTGAAGCTTTCTTT | NA | TRBJ1-1 | NA | TRBV19
CASSVGAGGNYEQYF | TGTGCCAGCAGCGTAGGTGCGGGGGGGAACTACGAGCAGTACTTC | NA | TRBJ2-7 | TRBD2 | TRBV9
CSVENREAYYGYTF | TGCAGCGTTGAAAACAGGGAAGCCTACTATGGCTACACCTTC | NA | TRBJ1-2 | NA | TRBV29-1
CASSMRDNQPQHF | TGTGCCAGTAGTATGAGGGACAATCAGCCCCAGCATTTT | NA | TRBJ1-5 | NA | TRBV19
CASRPRDSQETQYF | TGTGCCAGCAGACCCCGGGACAGTCAAGAGACCCAGTACTTC | NA | TRBJ2-5 | TRBD1 | TRBV3-1/TRBV3-2
CATSGKRTGNYGYTF | TGTGCCACCAGCGGAAAACGGACAGGGAACTATGGCTACACCTTC | NA | TRBJ1-2 | TRBD1 | TRBV15
CASSSHGGGNNQPQHF | TGTGCCAGTAGTTCCCATGGGGGAGGAAACAATCAGCCCCAGCATTTT | NA | TRBJ1-5 | NA | TRBV19
CASSRGDRATEAFF | TGCGCCAGCAGCCGGGGGGACAGGGCCACTGAAGCTTTCTTT | NA | TRBJ1-1 | TRBD1 | TRBV5-1
CASSTDTIGELFF | TGTGCCAGTAGTACCGACACCATCGGGGAGCTGTTTTTT | NA | TRBJ2-2 | NA | TRBV19
CASSPGSTRDTQYF | TGCGCCAGCAGCCCAGGTTCAACCCGCGATACGCAGTATTTT | NA | TRBJ2-3 | NA | TRBV5-1
CSVGAHEITVGGYTF | TGCAGCGTTGGGGCCCACGAGATCACTGTTGGAGGCTACACCTTC | NA | TRBJ1-2 | NA | TRBV29-1
CASSSKPTGFYEQYF | TGCGCCAGCAGCTCCAAACCGACAGGGTTTTACGAGCAGTACTTC | once | TRBJ2-7 | TRBD1 | TRBV5-1
CASTLGQGHGGYTF | TGTGCCAGTACCCTAGGACAGGGGCATGGTGGCTACACCTTC | NA | TRBJ1-2 | TRBD1 | TRBV19
CAWGDSLNQPQHF | TGTGCCTGGGGAGACAGCCTAAATCAGCCCCAGCATTTT | NA | TRBJ1-5 | NA | TRBV30
CASSARQGEVSSPLHF | TGTGCCAGCAGCGCTCGACAGGGGGAAGTCTCTTCACCCCTCCACTTT | NA | TRBJ1-6 | TRBD1 | TRBV9
CASSRTGARPNGYTF | TGTGCCAGCAGCCGAACAGGGGCTAGACCAAATGGCTACACCTTC | once | TRBJ1-2 | TRBD1 | TRBV7-9
CASSPRMLDPGTDTQYF | TGTGCCAGCAGCCCGCGGATGTTAGACCCAGGCACAGATACGCAGTATTTT | NA | TRBJ2-3 | NA | TRBV7-2
CASSQDPPLTGSYTEAFF | TGCGCCAGCAGCCAAGATCCCCCCCTGACAGGCAGTTACACTGAAGCTTTCTTT | NA | TRBJ1-1 | NA | TRBV4-1
CASSLGTVYSNQPQHF | TGTGCCAGCAGCCTGGGGACTGTCTATAGCAATCAGCCCCAGCATTTT | NA | TRBJ1-5 | NA | TRBV7-9
CASSIGTHDTEAFF | TGTGCCAGTAGTATAGGGACACACGACACTGAAGCTTTCTTT | NA | TRBJ1-1 | NA | TRBV19
CASRRGGRETQYF | TGTGCCAGCAGGCGGGGGGGCCGTGAGACCCAGTACTTC | NA | TRBJ2-5 | TRBD2 | TRBV27
CASRSSGANTGELFF | TGTGCCAGCAGGTCAAGCGGGGCAAACACCGGGGAGCTGTTTTTT | NA | TRBJ2-2 | TRBD2 | TRBV2
CASSPVGEKLFF | TGTGCCAGCAGCCCGGTCGGTGAAAAACTGTTTTTT | NA | TRBJ1-4 | NA | TRBV7-2
CASSLLRGSYNEQFF | TGTGCCAGCAGCTTACTCAGGGGCTCCTACAATGAGCAGTTCTTC | NA | TRBJ2-1 | NA | TRBV7-9
CASSVNRDTEAFF | TGTGCCAGCAGCGTCAACAGGGACACTGAAGCTTTCTTT | once | TRBJ1-1 | NA | TRBV6-4
CATSDRGGYEQYF | TGTGCCACCTCGGACAGGGGAGGGTACGAGCAGTACTTC | NA | TRBJ2-7 | TRBD1 | TRBV6-5